This passage covers 16 T cell receptor beta chains from one sample sequenced in a study of blood T cell repertoires in COVID-19. The table came from immunoSEQ multiplex PCR; TCRdb's copy has only in-frame clones and leaves some out. The sample holds a few hundred thousand clones; roughly four fifths are singletons and the top ten take 3%. Sequencing was performed on peripheral blood. The receptors were sampled from a woman aged 25 to 39 who had recovered from COVID-19.

V is TRBV9 and J is TRBJ1-2; D ambiguous. The CDR3 sequence is 13 residues long. Looked up from germline, CDR1 is SGDLS and CDR2 is YYNGEE. Trimming shortened V by 2 bases and J by 2 bases, and 7 bases separated the two germline ends. The CDR3 region is CASSVTENYGYTF. The DNA for the CDR3 is TGTGCCAGCAGCGTCACAGAGAACTATGGCTACACCTTC.

The chain has TRBV6-5 and TRBJ2-1; 9 bases are shared with TRBD2. This CDR3 is 16 amino acids long. Germline assignment: CDR1 MNHEY and CDR2 SVGAGI. Trimming took 2 bases from V and 9 from J; bases not matched to a gene: 11. This CDR3 reads CASSYSGGRVSFEQFF. The CDR3 bases are TGTGCCAGCAGTTACAGCGGGGGGCGGGTTAGTTTTGAGCAGTTCTTC.

The chain carries TRBV6-6 and TRBJ2-7; 13 bases fit TRBD2. This CDR3 contains 15 residues. Germline loops: CDR1 MNHNY, CDR2 SVGAGI (reference sequence). The CDR3 nucleotides are TGTGCAACGGGTGGACTAGCGGGAGAAGGGGGCGAGCAGTACTTC. Protein sequence: CATGGLAGEGGEQYF.

V is TRBV6-5 and J is TRBJ1-1; maybe TRBD1 (5 bases). The CDR3 covers 13 residues. The V gene's germline CDR1 is MNHEY and CDR2 SVGAGI. V lost 7 bases to trimming and J lost 4 bases, with 13 bases between them. The CDR3 loop reads CASTYRLFTEAFF. The CDR3 DNA reads TGTGCCAGCACCTACAGGTTATTCACTGAAGCTTTCTTT.

This chain links TRBV2 with TRBJ1-5; possible D gene TRBD1, 5 bases. Germline CDR1 SNHLY, CDR2 FYNNEI. Trimming shortened V by 6 bases and J by 0 bases, and 9 bases separated the two germline ends. The CDR3 consists of 14 residues. This CDR3 reads CASRGQPSNQPQHF. The CDR3 DNA follows: TGTGCCAGCAGAGGACAACCTAGCAATCAGCCCCAGCATTTT.

This chain joins TRBV19 and TRBJ1-5, with 10 bases that match TRBD1. The germline V gene encodes CDR1 LNHDA and CDR2 SQIVND (reference sequence). With V trimmed by 8 bases and J by 6 bases, 4 bases remained unmatched. The CDR3 is 13 amino acids. The CDR3 is CASCRDRGQPQHF. As DNA, the CDR3 is TGTGCCAGTTGCCGGGACAGGGGTCAGCCCCAGCATTTT.

The rearrangement links TRBV28 to TRBJ1-1, with no clear D. The CDR3 covers 16 residues. V was cut by 3 bases and J by 0 bases, with 14 bases left in between. Germline loops: CDR1 MDHEN, CDR2 SYDVKM. The CDR3 loop reads CASSFNSDTLNTEAFF. The CDR3 DNA is TGTGCCAGCAGTTTTAACTCCGACACATTGAACACTGAAGCTTTCTTT.

The J gene is TRBJ1-1, the V gene TRBV14, with 8 positions matching TRBD1. Germline values: CDR1 SGHDN, CDR2 FVKESK. The CDR3 length is 14 residues. The ends lost 3 bases at V and 5 bases at J; junction bases unmatched: 5. The CDR3 is CASSQVHRGTEAFF. The CDR3 nucleotides read TGTGCCAGCAGCCAGGTGCACAGGGGGACTGAAGCTTTCTTT.

The chain couples TRBV28 to TRBJ1-5; D is unresolved. CDR3 size: 14 residues. Germline lookup yields CDR1 MDHEN and CDR2 SYDVKM. Trimming took 1 base from V and 0 from J, leaving 4 bases between them. The DNA of the CDR3 is TGTGCCAGCAGTTTATCCCTTAGCAATCAGCCCCAGCATTTT. Residues: CASSLSLSNQPQHF.

This clone was picked up one time. J is TRBJ2-5 and V is TRBV5-1, with TRBD1 identical over 9 bases. The V segment lost 4 bases and the J segment 5 bases; nucleotides outside the gene matches: 6. CDR1 and CDR2 (germline): SGHRS, YFSETQ. The CDR3 extends over 14 amino acids. The CDR3 region has the DNA TGCGCCAGCAGCCTTTCTGGGACAGGGGAGACCCAGTACTTC. It yields the protein CASSLSGTGETQYF. Full variable domain (outside the CDR3, taken from reference TRBV5-1 and TRBJ2-5): KAGVTQTPRYLIKTRGQQVTLSCSPISGHRSVSWYQQTPGQGLQFLFEYFSETQRNKGNFPGRFSGRQFSNSRSEMNVSTLELGDSALYLCASSLSGTGETQYFGPGTRLLVL.

The chain carries TRBV19 and TRBJ2-5; maybe TRBD1 (5 bases). Trimming stripped 4 bases from V and 1 base from J, with 16 bases between. Germline V lookup: CDR1 LNHDA, CDR2 SQIVND (reference sequence). This CDR3 contains 16 residues. The CDR3 sequence is CASSRFGARVQETQYF. The CDR3 DNA follows: TGTGCCAGTAGTAGGTTCGGCGCCAGGGTCCAAGAGACCCAGTACTTC.

This rearrangement joins TRBV6-1 to TRBJ2-2, with 8 positions matching TRBD2. Trimming took 0 bases from V and 5 from J; bases not matched to a gene: 2. CDR3 length equals 15 residues. Germline V gene lookup returns CDR1 MNHNS and CDR2 SASEGT. CDR3 sequence: CASSEATGGTGELFF. The DNA for the CDR3 is TGTGCCAGCAGTGAAGCGACGGGGGGGACCGGGGAGCTGTTTTTT.

This chain uses TRBV7-6 with TRBJ2-1; 10 positions match TRBD2. The V gene's germline CDR1 is SGHVS and CDR2 FNYEAQ. After removal of 6 bases from V and 5 bases from J, the junction contained 10 bases not matched to a gene. The CDR3 runs 16 residues. The CDR3 bases are TGTGCCAGCAGTTATCTAGCGGGAGCGGGGCACAATGAGCAGTTCTTC. Residues: CASSYLAGAGHNEQFF.

This clone was counted between two and nine times. J is TRBJ2-1 and V is TRBV5-4; 7 positions agree with TRBD2. The germline gives CDR1 SGHNT, CDR2 YYREEE (reference sequence). CDR3 size: 14 residues. V shed 4 bases, J shed 2 bases, and the junction held 3 bases outside the gene matches. The CDR3 is CASSRAGTYNEQFF. CDR3 nucleotides: TGTGCCAGCAGCCGAGCGGGAACCTACAATGAGCAGTTCTTC.

V gene TRBV18 combines with J gene TRBJ1-5, with D possibly being TRBD1 (6 bases). The CDR3 runs to 13 residues. CDR1 and CDR2 (germline): KGHSH, LQKENI. The ends were cut back, 1 base at V and 5 bases at J, with 6 bases in the middle. In DNA, the CDR3 is TGTGCCAGCTCACCACAGGGGGATCAGCCCCAGCATTTT. Its translation: CASSPQGDQPQHF.

The chain carries TRBV28 and TRBJ2-7, with D perhaps matching TRBD1 (6 bases). With 8 bases removed from V and 7 bases from J, the gap between germline ends came to 21 bases. Looked up from germline, CDR1 is MDHEN and CDR2 is SYDVKM. This CDR3 comprises 14 residues. The CDR3 reads CASRSPGHSGEQYF. For the CDR3, the DNA is TGTGCCAGCCGATCACCGGGACATTCGGGAGAGCAGTACTTC.